This T cell receptor (beta chain) was retrieved from a study of OX40 agonist ivuxolimab in advanced cancers. Study-level results: On average, CD8+ T cells had more expanded clones than CD4+.

The repertoire was sequenced with immunoSEQ multiplex PCR; TCRdb's copy has only in-frame clones and lacks some. The table lists approximately 100,000 clones, 90% of them singletons, with roughly 0.5% in the top ten. CDR1 and CDR2 (germline): KGHSH, LQKENI. The CDR3 runs to 13 residues. Trimming took 5 bases from V and 4 from J, leaving 10 bases between them. In regard to this clone: Antigen specificity is unknown.

The genes are TRBV18 and TRBJ2-3; TRBD1 might be the D (6 bases). Sequenced material: CD4+ or CD8+ T cells sorted from blood, taken in a trial of the OX40 agonist ivuxolimab. The sequence came from an adult with an advanced solid tumor such as melanoma, head and neck, liver or kidney cancer. As DNA, the CDR3 is TGTGCCAGCTCAAAAGGGGGACCAGATACGCAGTATTTT. Its translation: CASSKGGPDTQYF.